This TCR beta chain comes out of a study of beta chain features in type 1 diabetes. Whole-study results and caveats: People with Type 1 diabetes carried modestly yet significantly shorter TCRB CDR3s in all four CD4+ subsets.

To note about this clone: Its antigen is unknown.

The investigators reverse transcribed all of the isolated RNA, so they sequenced expressed TCRB transcripts. The data were produced by immunoSEQ multiplex PCR, yet TCRdb's version contains in-frame clones alone and is incomplete. The sample records about 340,000 clones, roughly 8.8% being singletons. The germline V gene has CDR1 DFQATT and CDR2 SNEGSKA (reference sequence). The CDR3 contains 11 residues. V gave up 7 bases and J gave up 5 bases, with 11 bases separating them. This sequence joins TRBV20-1 and TRBJ2-5; D is unclear. What was sequenced was central memory CD4+ T cells from blood. This TCR was sampled from a man aged 30-40 years with type 1 diabetes. The CDR3 nucleotides read TGCAGTGTTTTTATGGGGGAGACCCAGTACTTC. This gives the protein CSVFMGETQYF.